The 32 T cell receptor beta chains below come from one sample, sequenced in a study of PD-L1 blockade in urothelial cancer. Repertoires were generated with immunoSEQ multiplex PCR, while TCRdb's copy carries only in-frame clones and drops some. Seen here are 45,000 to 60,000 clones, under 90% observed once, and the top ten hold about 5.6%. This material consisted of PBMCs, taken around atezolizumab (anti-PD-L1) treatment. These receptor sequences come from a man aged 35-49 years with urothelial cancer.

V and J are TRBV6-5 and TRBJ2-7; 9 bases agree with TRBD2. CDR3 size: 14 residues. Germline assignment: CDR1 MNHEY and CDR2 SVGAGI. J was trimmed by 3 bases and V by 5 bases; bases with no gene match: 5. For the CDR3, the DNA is TGTGCCAGCAGTAAAGCGGGAGGACTCTACGAGCAGTACTTC. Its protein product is CASSKAGGLYEQYF.

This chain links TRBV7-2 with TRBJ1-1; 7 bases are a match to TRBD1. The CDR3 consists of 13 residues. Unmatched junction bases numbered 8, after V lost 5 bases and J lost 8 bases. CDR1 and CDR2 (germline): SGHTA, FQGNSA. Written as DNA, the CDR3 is TGTGCCAGCAGCAATTACAGGGGACCCGAAGCTTTCTTT. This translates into CASSNYRGPEAFF.

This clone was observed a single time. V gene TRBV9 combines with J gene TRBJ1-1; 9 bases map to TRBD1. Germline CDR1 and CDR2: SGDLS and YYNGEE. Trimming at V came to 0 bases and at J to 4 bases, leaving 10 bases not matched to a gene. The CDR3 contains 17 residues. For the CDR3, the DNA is TGTGCCAGCAGCGTAGCTGATGGAGGACAGGGGAGCACTGAAGCTTTCTTT. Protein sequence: CASSVADGGQGSTEAFF. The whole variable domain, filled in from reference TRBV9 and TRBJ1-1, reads DSGVTQTPKHLITATGQRVTLRCSPRSGDLSVYWYQQSLDQGLQFLIQYYNGEERAKGNILERFSAQQFPDLHSELNLSSLELGDSALYFCASSVADGGQGSTEAFFGQGTRLTVV.

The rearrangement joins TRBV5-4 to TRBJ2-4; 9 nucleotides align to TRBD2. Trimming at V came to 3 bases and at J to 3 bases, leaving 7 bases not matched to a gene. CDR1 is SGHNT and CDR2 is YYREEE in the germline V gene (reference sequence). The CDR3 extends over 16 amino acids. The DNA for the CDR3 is TGTGCCAGCAGCTCCTCGACTAGCGGTCTCAAAAACATTCAGTACTTC. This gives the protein CASSSSTSGLKNIQYF.

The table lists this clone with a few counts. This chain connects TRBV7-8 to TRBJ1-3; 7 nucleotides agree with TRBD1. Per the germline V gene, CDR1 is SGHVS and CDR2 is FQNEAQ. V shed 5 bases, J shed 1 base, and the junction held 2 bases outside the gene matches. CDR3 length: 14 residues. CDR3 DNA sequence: TGTGCCAGCAGCAACAGGGGTTCTGGAAACACCATATATTTT. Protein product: CASSNRGSGNTIYF.

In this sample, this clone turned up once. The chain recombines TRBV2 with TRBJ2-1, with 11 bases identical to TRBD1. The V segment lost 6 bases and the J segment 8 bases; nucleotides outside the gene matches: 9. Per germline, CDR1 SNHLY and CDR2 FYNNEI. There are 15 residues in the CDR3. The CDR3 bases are TGTGCCAGCAGGAAGGGGACAGGGGGTGGCTATGAGCAGTTCTTC. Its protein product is CASRKGTGGGYEQFF.

CDR3 nucleotide sequence: TGTGCCAGCAGCCCGATCCCAGGGGGGCGGCAGCCCCAGCATTTT. This translates into CASSPIPGGRQPQHF. The chain uses TRBV7-2 and TRBJ1-5, with 7 positions matching TRBD1. The CDR3 covers 15 residues. Germline loops: CDR1 SGHTA, CDR2 FQGNSA. V lost 5 bases, J lost 7 bases, and 11 bases stayed unmatched.

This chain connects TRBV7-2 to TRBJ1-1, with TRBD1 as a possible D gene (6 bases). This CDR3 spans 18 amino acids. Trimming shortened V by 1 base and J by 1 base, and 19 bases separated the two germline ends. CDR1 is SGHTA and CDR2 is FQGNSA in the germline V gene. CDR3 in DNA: TGTGCCAGCAGCTTAGGGTTGGGGGGGGGCGCGCGGAACACTGAAGCTTTCTTT. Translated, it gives CASSLGLGGGARNTEAFF.

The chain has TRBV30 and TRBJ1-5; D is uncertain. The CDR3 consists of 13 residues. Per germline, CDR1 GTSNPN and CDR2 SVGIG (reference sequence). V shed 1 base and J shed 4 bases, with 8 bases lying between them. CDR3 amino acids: CAWSESPNQPQHF. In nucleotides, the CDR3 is TGTGCCTGGAGTGAATCCCCAAATCAGCCCCAGCATTTT. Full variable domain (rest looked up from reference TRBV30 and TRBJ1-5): SQTIHQWPATLVQPVGSPLSLECTVEGTSNPNLYWYRQAAGRGLQLLFYSVGIGQISSEVPQNLSASRPQDRQFILSSKKLLLSDSGFYLCAWSESPNQPQHFGDGTRLSIL.

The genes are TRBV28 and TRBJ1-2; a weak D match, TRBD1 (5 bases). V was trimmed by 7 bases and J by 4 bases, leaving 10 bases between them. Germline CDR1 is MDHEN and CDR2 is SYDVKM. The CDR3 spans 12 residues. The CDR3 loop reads CASTGGSYGYTF. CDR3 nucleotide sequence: TGTGCCAGCACCGGGGGTAGCTATGGCTACACCTTC.

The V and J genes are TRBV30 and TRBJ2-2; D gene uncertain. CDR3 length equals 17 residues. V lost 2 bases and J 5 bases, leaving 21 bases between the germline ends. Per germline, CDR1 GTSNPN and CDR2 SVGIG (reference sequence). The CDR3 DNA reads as TGTGCCTGGAGTCCCGTGCGGTTTGCTTTTGGGACCGGGGAGCTGTTTTTT. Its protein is CAWSPVRFAFGTGELFF.

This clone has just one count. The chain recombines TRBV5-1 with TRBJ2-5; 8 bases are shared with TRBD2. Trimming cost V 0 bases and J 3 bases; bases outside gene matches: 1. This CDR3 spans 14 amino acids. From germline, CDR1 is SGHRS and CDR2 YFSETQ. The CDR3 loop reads CASSLVAGKETQYF. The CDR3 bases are TGCGCCAGCAGCTTGGTAGCGGGAAAAGAGACCCAGTACTTC.

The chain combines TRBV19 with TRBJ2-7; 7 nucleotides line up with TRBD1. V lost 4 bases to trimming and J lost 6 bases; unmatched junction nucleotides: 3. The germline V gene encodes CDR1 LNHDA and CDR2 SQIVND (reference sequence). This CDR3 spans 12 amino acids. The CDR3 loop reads CASSKGGGEQYF. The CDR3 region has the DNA TGTGCCAGTAGTAAAGGGGGCGGCGAGCAGTACTTC.

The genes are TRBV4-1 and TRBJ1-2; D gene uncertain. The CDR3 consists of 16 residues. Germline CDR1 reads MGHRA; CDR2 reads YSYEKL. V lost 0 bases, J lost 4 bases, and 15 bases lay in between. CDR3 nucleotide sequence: TGCGCCAGCAGCCAAGATCGGGTTGAAGAGGGCTATGGCTACACCTTC. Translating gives CASSQDRVEEGYGYTF.

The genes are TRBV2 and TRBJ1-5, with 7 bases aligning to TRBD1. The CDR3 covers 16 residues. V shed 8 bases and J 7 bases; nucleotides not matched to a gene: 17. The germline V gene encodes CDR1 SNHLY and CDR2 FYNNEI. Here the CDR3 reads CASATSKTGRRQPQHF. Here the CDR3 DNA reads TGTGCCAGCGCCACCTCAAAGACAGGGAGAAGGCAGCCCCAGCATTTT.

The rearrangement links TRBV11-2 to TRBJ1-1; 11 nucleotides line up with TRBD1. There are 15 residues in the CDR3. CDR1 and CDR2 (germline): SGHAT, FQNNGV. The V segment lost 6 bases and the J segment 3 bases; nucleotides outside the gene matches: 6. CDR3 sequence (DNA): TGTGCCAGCAGGGACCGGGACAGGGGGTACACTGAAGCTTTCTTT. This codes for CASRDRDRGYTEAFF.

Here the CDR3 DNA reads TGCGCCAGCAGCCAAGATGAGGGGGCTGGGGCCAACGTCCTGACTTTC. Translating it yields CASSQDEGAGANVLTF. The chain couples TRBV4-1 to TRBJ2-6; possible D gene TRBD1, 6 bases. There are 16 residues in the CDR3. V was cut by 0 bases and J by 2 bases, with 8 bases left in between. Germline V CDR1 and CDR2: MGHRA, YSYEKL.

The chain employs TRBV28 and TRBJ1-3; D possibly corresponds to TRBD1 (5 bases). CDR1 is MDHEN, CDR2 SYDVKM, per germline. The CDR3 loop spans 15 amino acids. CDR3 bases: TGTGCTTCTTTAGAGACAGCACTCTCTGGAAACACCATATATTTT. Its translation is CASLETALSGNTIYF. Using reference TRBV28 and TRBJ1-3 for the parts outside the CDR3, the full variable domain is DVKVTQSSRYLVKRTGEKVFLECVQDMDHENMFWYRQDPGLGLRLIYFSYDVKMKEKGDIPEGYSVSREKKERFSLILESASTNQTSMYLCASLETALSGNTIYFGEGSWLTVV.

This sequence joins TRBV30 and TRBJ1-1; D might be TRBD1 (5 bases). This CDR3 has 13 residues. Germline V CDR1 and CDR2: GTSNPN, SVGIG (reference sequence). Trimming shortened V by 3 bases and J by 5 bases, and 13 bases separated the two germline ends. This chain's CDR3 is CAWRGGDPTEAFF. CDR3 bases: TGTGCCTGGAGGGGGGGGGACCCGACTGAAGCTTTCTTT.

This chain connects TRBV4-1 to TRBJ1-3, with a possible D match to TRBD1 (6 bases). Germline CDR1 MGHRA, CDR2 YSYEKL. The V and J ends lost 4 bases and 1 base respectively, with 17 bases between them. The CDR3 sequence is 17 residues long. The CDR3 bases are TGCGCCAGCAGCCCCCCTTTACAGGGACGGTCTGGAAACACCATATATTTT. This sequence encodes CASSPPLQGRSGNTIYF.

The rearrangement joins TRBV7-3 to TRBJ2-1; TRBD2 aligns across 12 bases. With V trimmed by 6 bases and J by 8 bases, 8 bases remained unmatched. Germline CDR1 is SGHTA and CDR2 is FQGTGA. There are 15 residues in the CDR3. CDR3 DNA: TGTGCCAGCAGTACCGGGACTAGCGGGTTCGATGAGCAGTTCTTC. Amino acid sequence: CASSTGTSGFDEQFF.

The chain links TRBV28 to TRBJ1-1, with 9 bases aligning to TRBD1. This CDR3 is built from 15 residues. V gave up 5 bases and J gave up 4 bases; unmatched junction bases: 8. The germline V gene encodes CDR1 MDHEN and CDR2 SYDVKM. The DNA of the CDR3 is TGTGCCAGCAGTACCCTACAGGGGGCGCGCACTGAAGCTTTCTTT. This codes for CASSTLQGARTEAFF. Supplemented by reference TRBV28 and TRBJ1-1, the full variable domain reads DVKVTQSSRYLVKRTGEKVFLECVQDMDHENMFWYRQDPGLGLRLIYFSYDVKMKEKGDIPEGYSVSREKKERFSLILESASTNQTSMYLCASSTLQGARTEAFFGQGTRLTVV.

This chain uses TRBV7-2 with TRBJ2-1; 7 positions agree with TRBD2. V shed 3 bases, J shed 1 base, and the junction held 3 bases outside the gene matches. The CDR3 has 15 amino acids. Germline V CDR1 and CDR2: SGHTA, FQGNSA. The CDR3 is CASSLVGGSYNEQFF. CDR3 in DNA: TGTGCCAGCAGCTTGGTGGGGGGGTCCTACAATGAGCAGTTCTTC.

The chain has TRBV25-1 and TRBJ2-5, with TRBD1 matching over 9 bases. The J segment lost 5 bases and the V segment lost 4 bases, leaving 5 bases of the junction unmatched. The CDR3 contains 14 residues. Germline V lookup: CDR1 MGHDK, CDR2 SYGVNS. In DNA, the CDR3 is TGTGCCAGCAGTGTACAGGGGGCGTTGGAGACCCAGTACTTC. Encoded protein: CASSVQGALETQYF.

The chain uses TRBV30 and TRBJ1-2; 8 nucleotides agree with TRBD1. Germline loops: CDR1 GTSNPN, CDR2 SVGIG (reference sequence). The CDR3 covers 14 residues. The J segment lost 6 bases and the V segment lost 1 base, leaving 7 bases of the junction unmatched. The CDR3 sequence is CAWSARQGSDGYTF. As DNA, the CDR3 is TGTGCCTGGAGTGCCCGACAGGGGTCAGATGGCTACACCTTC.

CDR3 amino acids: CASSRTGPYEQYF. The DNA for the CDR3 is TGTGCCAGCAGCCGGACAGGGCCATACGAGCAGTACTTC. The V and J genes are TRBV6-5 and TRBJ2-7; TRBD1 agrees at 8 bases. The CDR3 is 13 residues long. Germline V gene sequence: CDR1 MNHEY, CDR2 SVGAGI. The V and J ends lost 6 bases and 4 bases, in that order; junction bases with no gene match: 5.

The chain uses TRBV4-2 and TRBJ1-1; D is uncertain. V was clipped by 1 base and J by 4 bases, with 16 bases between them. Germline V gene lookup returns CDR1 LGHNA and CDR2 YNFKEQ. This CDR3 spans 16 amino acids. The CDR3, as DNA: TGTGCCAGCAGCCAAGCCACGGCCGCGGGGTTCACTGAAGCTTTCTTT. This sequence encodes CASSQATAAGFTEAFF.

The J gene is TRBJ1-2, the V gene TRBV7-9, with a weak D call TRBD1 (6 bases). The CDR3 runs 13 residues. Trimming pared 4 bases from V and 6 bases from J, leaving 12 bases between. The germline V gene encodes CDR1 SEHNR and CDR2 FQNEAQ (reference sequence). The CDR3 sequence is CASSYRTEDGYTF. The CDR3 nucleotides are TGTGCCAGCAGCTACCGGACAGAGGATGGCTACACCTTC.

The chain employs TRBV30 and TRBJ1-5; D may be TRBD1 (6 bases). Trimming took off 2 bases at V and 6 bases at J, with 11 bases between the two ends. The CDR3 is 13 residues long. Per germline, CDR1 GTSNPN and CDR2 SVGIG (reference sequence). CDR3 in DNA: TGTGCCTGGAGTAGGGGGATTGGTCAGCCCCAGCATTTT. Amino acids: CAWSRGIGQPQHF.

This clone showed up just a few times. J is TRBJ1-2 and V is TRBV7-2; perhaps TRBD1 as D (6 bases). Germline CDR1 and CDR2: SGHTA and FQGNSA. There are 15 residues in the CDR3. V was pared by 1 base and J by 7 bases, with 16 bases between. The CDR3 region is CASSLESRQGFGYTF. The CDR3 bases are TGTGCCAGCAGCTTAGAGTCGCGGCAGGGGTTTGGCTACACCTTC.

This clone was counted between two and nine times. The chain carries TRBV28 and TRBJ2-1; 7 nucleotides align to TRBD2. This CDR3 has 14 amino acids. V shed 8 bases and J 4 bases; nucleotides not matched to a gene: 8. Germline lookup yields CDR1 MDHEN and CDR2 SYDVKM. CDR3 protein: CASALAERYNEQFF. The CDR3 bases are TGTGCCAGCGCTCTAGCGGAGCGATACAATGAGCAGTTCTTC.

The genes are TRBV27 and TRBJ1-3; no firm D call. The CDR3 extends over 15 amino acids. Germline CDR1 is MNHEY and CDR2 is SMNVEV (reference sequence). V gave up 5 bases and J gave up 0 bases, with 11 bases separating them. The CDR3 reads CASSPLSGSGNTIYF. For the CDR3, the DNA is TGTGCCAGCAGTCCTCTTTCGGGCTCTGGAAACACCATATATTTT.